Reported below is one T cell receptor (beta chain). Its antigen remains unidentified. A multiplex PCR was run with 60 Vbeta primers and 13 Jbeta primers. The repertoire was sequenced with immunoSEQ multiplex PCR; TCRdb's copy has only in-frame clones and lacks some. The table lists tens of thousands of clones, with more than 9.5% in the top ten. This entry comes from a study of cytomegalovirus exposure and HLA in healthy donors. Study-level findings and limits: Most TCR sequences were uncommon, yet certain public TCRs appeared in many donors.

V dropped 5 bases and J dropped 0 bases, with 14 bases sitting between them. This CDR3 spans 16 amino acids. The germline V gene encodes CDR1 SGHTA and CDR2 FQGNSA. The TCR originated in a woman between 50 and 59 years old in good health and CMV-seropositive. This chain joins TRBV7-2 and TRBJ2-4; D may be TRBD2 (7 bases). Sequenced: PBMCs. In DNA form, the CDR3 reads TGTGCCAGCAGCCCGGAGGGGGGGCTAGCCAAAAACATTCAGTACTTC. Translation: CASSPEGGLAKNIQYF.